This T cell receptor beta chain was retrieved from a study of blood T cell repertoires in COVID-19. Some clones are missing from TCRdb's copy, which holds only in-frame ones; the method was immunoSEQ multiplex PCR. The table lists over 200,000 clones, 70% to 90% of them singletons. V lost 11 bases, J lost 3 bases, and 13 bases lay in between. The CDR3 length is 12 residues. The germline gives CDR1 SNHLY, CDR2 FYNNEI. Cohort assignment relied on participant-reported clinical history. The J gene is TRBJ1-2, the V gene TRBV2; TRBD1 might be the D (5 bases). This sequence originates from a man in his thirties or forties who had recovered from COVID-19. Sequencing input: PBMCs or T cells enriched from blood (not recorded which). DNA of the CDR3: TGTGCCGAGCCGACAGTTGACTATGGCTACACCTTC. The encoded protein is CAEPTVDYGYTF.